One sample yielded the 4 T cell receptor beta chains listed below, sequenced in a study of T cells in Graves' hyperthyroidism and ophthalmopathy. Amplified TCR beta CDR3 regions derived from RNA transcripts. HTBI primers were the set used in a first-round RT-PCR of the TCR CDR3. TCRdb reanalysed the multiplex PCR reads using MiXCR and keeps one entry per CDR3 protein. The data hold hundreds of thousands of distinct CDR3 sequences, with roughly 40% observed a single time. The sequencing input was blood. These receptors originate from a man aged 18-30 years with Graves' hyperthyroidism.

The rearrangement uses TRBV5-1 and TRBJ2-7; 9 bases fit TRBD2. Unmatched junction bases numbered 8, after V lost 1 base and J lost 0 bases. The V gene's germline CDR1 is SGHRS and CDR2 YFSETQ. CDR3 length equals 17 residues. The CDR3 loop is CASSLPLAGESSYEQYF. The CDR3 DNA follows: TGCGCCAGCAGCTTGCCTTTAGCGGGGGAATCCTCCTACGAGCAGTACTTC.

The genes are TRBV7-9 and TRBJ2-7; D is perhaps TRBD2 (5 bases). Germline V CDR1 and CDR2: SEHNR, FQNEAQ (reference sequence). The V and J ends lost 6 bases and 2 bases respectively, with 17 bases between them. This CDR3 comprises 15 residues. This chain's CDR3 is CASSLTTEATYEQYF. CDR3 DNA: TGTGCCAGCAGTTTAACGACGGAGGCTACCTACGAGCAGTACTTC.

This chain joins TRBV6-5 and TRBJ2-5; a possible D gene is TRBD1 (5 bases). Germline CDR1 MNHEY, CDR2 SVGAGI. Trimming took off 6 bases at V and 0 bases at J, with 8 bases between the two ends. CDR3 size: 13 residues. The CDR3 is CASSPTDQETQYF. DNA for the CDR3: TGTGCCAGCAGCCCGACAGACCAAGAGACCCAGTACTTC.

In this sample, this clonotype turned up many times. This sequence joins TRBV7-2 and TRBJ2-5, with D unclear. In germline, CDR1 is SGHTA, CDR2 FQGNSA. V was cut by 8 bases and J by 1 base, with 11 bases left in between. The CDR3 sequence is 13 residues long. CDR3 DNA: TGTGCCAGCCTTTCGACTCTCCAAGAGACCCAGTACTTC. Its translation: CASLSTLQETQYF.